This is a list of T cell receptor beta chains from one sample in a study of blood T cell repertoires in COVID-19. Repertoires were generated with immunoSEQ multiplex PCR, while TCRdb's copy carries only in-frame clones and drops some. The table shows about 160,000 clones, with roughly 84% occurring only once. Sequencing used PBMCs or T cells enriched from blood (not recorded which). These receptors were obtained from a man aged 55-75 years who had recovered from COVID-19. CDR3s include the opening cysteine and the closing phenylalanine or tryptophan. Fields, in order: CDR3 length, J gene, clone size, D gene, V gene, CDR3 DNA, CDR3 protein. D genes are given only for firm matches. Size is stated for part of the rows, as once, few or many counts, or as a class when the clone is expanded.

16,TRBJ2-2,.,TRBD1,TRBV13,TGTGCCAGCAGCTCCTGGACAGGGGAGGGCACCGGGGAGCTGTTTTTT,CASSSWTGEGTGELFF
13,TRBJ2-1,.,.,TRBV11-3,TGTGCCAGCAGCTTCGGTGGGGGGAATGAGCAGTTCTTC,CASSFGGGNEQFF
13,TRBJ1-2,.,.,TRBV19,TGTGCCAGTAGTAGAGAGGGCTCCTATGGCTACACCTTC,CASSREGSYGYTF
18,TRBJ2-4,.,TRBD1,TRBV5-4,TGTGCCAGCAGCTTGGCGGGACAGGGGTACCTGTCCAAAAACATTCAGTACTTC,CASSLAGQGYLSKNIQYF
14,TRBJ1-6,.,.,TRBV11-2,TGTGCCAGCAGCTTGGGGCCTCGGGATTCACCCCTCCACTTT,CASSLGPRDSPLHF
15,TRBJ1-2,.,TRBD1,TRBV29-1,TGCAGCGTTGAAGGATGGGACAGCTCTCCCGGAGCCTACACCTTC,CSVEGWDSSPGAYTF
16,TRBJ2-2,.,.,TRBV27,TGTGCCAGCAGTCCCCAAGGAGGGCCTGGAGGCGGGGAGCTGTTTTTT,CASSPQGGPGGGELFF
15,TRBJ2-3,.,TRBD2,TRBV29-1,TGCAGCGTCCGAACTAGCGGGGGGGCAGGAGATACGCAGTATTTT,CSVRTSGGAGDTQYF
14,TRBJ2-3,.,TRBD1,TRBV6-6,TGTGCCAGCAGTCAGGGACAGGCGGCAGATACGCAGTATTTT,CASSQGQAADTQYF
15,TRBJ1-1,.,TRBD1,TRBV11-2,TGTGCCAGCAGCCCATTACAGGGGGCCGAGACTGAAGCTTTCTTT,CASSPLQGAETEAFF
15,TRBJ1-1,.,TRBD1,TRBV5-1,TGCGCCAGCAGCCGTGAGACAGGGTTGAACACTGAAGCTTTCTTT,CASSRETGLNTEAFF
16,TRBJ1-6,.,.,TRBV30,TGTGCCTGGGGAACCCGAGACAGCCCCTATAATTCACCCCTCCACTTT,CAWGTRDSPYNSPLHF
16,TRBJ1-6,.,.,TRBV27,TGTGCCAGCAGTTCAGAGCCAGGGGCATATAATTCACCCCTCCACTTT,CASSSEPGAYNSPLHF
14,TRBJ1-6,.,.,TRBV5-1,TGCGCCAGCAGCTTGACCCAACTTCTATCACCCCTCCACTTT,CASSLTQLLSPLHF
14,TRBJ2-7,once,.,TRBV5-1,TGCGCCAGCAGCACCCGGGACTCAGCCTACGAGCAGTACTTC,CASSTRDSAYEQYF
11,TRBJ1-5,once,.,TRBV20-1,TGCAGTGCTAGTTCGAGTCAGCCCCAGCATTTT,CSASSSQPQHF
18,TRBJ1-6,.,TRBD1,TRBV6-1,TGTGCCAGCAGTGCGCCACGGGGACAGGGGGTCCCTAATTCACCCCTCCACTTT,CASSAPRGQGVPNSPLHF
14,TRBJ2-1,.,TRBD2,TRBV5-4,TGTGCCAGCAGCGATGGGACTACCCTCAATGAGCAGTTCTTC,CASSDGTTLNEQFF
13,TRBJ2-7,.,.,TRBV6-5,TGTGCCAGCAGAGAGGTGAGATCCTACGAGCAGTACTTC,CASREVRSYEQYF
16,TRBJ1-5,.,TRBD1,TRBV28,TGTGCCAGCAGCCCGAGACAGGGTAGTGGCAATCAGCCCCAGCATTTT,CASSPRQGSGNQPQHF
16,TRBJ2-3,.,TRBD2,TRBV9,TGTGCCAGCAGCGACTGGACTAGCGGGGACAGAGATACGCAGTATTTT,CASSDWTSGDRDTQYF
15,TRBJ2-1,.,.,TRBV28,TGTGCCAGCAGTTTAAGTGGGGGCCAGGGAAATGAGCAGTTCTTC,CASSLSGGQGNEQFF
17,TRBJ2-2,.,.,TRBV5-1,TGCGCCAGCAGCACTCGGCTTAATGCCGGGGACACCGGGGAGCTGTTTTTT,CASSTRLNAGDTGELFF
17,TRBJ2-1,once,TRBD2,TRBV9,TGTGCCAGCAGCCCCGGACTAGCGGGTTCCTCCTACAATGAGCAGTTCTTC,CASSPGLAGSSYNEQFF
15,TRBJ1-5,.,.,TRBV10-3,TGTGCCATCAGTGAGCAAGGACATGGCAATCAGCCCCAGCATTTT,CAISEQGHGNQPQHF
14,TRBJ2-3,.,.,TRBV5-1,TGCGCCAGCAGCTTGGCAGCGGACACAGATACGCAGTATTTT,CASSLAADTDTQYF
18,TRBJ2-2,once,TRBD2,TRBV19,TGTGCCAGTCGGGCCGGGACCTCTCTAGCGGCGAACACCGGGGAGCTGTTTTTT,CASRAGTSLAANTGELFF
11,TRBJ2-7,.,.,TRBV29-1,TGCAGCGTTACAGGTGCCTACGAGCAGTACTTC,CSVTGAYEQYF
16,TRBJ2-2,.,TRBD2,TRBV29-1,TGCAGCGTTGCCTTTGGGACTAGCGGGCACTCCGGGGAGCTGTTTTTT,CSVAFGTSGHSGELFF
13,TRBJ1-1,.,TRBD1,TRBV19,TGTGCCAGTAAGGACAGGGGGAACACTGAAGCTTTCTTT,CASKDRGNTEAFF
14,TRBJ2-1,few,.,TRBV27,TGTGCCAGCAGAAGGTTATCAGACTCAAATGAGCAGTTCTTC,CASRRLSDSNEQFF
15,TRBJ1-5,.,TRBD1,TRBV15,TGTGCCACCAGCAGGACAGGGGATCGGAATCAGCCCCAGCATTTT,CATSRTGDRNQPQHF
13,TRBJ1-6,.,.,TRBV6-5,TGTGCCAGCAGTTACTCGAACAGGCAGCCCCTCCACTTT,CASSYSNRQPLHF
13,TRBJ2-7,.,.,TRBV24-1,TGTGCCACCTCGGCAGGGGCAACCTACGAGCAGTACTTC,CATSAGATYEQYF
13,TRBJ1-2,.,TRBD1,TRBV5-1,TGCGCCAGCGGTAGAATCGGGACAGGAGGCTACACCTTC,CASGRIGTGGYTF
18,TRBJ2-3,.,TRBD2,TRBV7-6,TGTGCCAGCAGTTCCGGGACTAGCGGGAGTAGGGGCACAGATACGCAGTATTTT,CASSSGTSGSRGTDTQYF
14,TRBJ2-2,.,TRBD1,TRBV29-1,TGCAGCGCCGGACAGGGGGGGAACACCGGGGAGCTGTTTTTT,CSAGQGGNTGELFF
11,TRBJ2-1,.,.,TRBV20-1,TGCAGTGCTGATCTAGCGAATGAGCAGTTCTTC,CSADLANEQFF